These 5 T cell receptor beta chains came from one sample sequenced in a study of Graves' ophthalmopathy and Graves' hyperthyroidism. RNA transcripts provided the template for amplifying TCR beta CDR3 regions. HTBI-primed RT-PCR formed the first round, and a multiplex PCR formed the second. TCRdb fed the multiplex PCR reads into MiXCR, producing one record per CDR3 protein. The repertoire has around 1,200,000 distinct CDR3 sequences, less than 45% of them found once; the top ten carry around 10%. The sequenced sample consisted of peripheral blood or thyroid tissue (not recorded which). The origin of the receptors is an adult man with Graves' hyperthyroidism.

The genes are TRBV7-9 and TRBJ2-7; D might be TRBD2 (5 bases). V was cut by 4 bases and J by 0 bases, with 13 bases left in between. Germline-derived CDR1 and CDR2 are SEHNR and FQNEAQ (reference sequence). There are 15 residues in the CDR3. In nucleotides, the CDR3 is TGTGCCAGCAGCTCGGGATCGGGATTCTCCTACGAGCAGTACTTC. Its protein is CASSSGSGFSYEQYF.

This clonotype appeared a few times. This chain connects TRBV6-5 to TRBJ2-5; D is undetermined. This CDR3 is built from 14 residues. V lost 3 bases and J 3 bases, leaving 11 bases between the germline ends. Germline loops: CDR1 MNHEY, CDR2 SVGAGI. CDR3 in DNA: TGTGCCAGCAGTTATCGTCAGCCAGAAGAGACCCAGTACTTC. Encoded protein: CASSYRQPEETQYF.

This chain links TRBV18 with TRBJ2-5; D not resolved. Germline-derived CDR1 and CDR2 are KGHSH and LQKENI. Trimming left V 4 bases short and J 4 bases short, with 4 bases between. The CDR3 covers 11 residues. The CDR3 loop is CASSRPETQYF. CDR3 in DNA: TGTGCCAGCTCACGTCCAGAGACCCAGTACTTC.

This clonotype was picked up many times. V is TRBV29-1 and J is TRBJ1-2, with no clear D. The CDR3 is 11 amino acids. Germline V CDR1 and CDR2: SQVTM, ANQGSEA. V was trimmed by 5 bases and J by 5 bases, leaving 9 bases between them. The CDR3 region has the DNA TGCAGCGTTTTGGGCGAATATGGCTACACCTTC. Translating it yields CSVLGEYGYTF.

This clonotype was seen ten or more times. The chain joins TRBV13 to TRBJ1-6; 9 nucleotides align to TRBD1. The CDR3 totals 17 residues. The trim removed 0 bases at V and 8 bases at J, leaving 8 bases unmatched. Germline V gene lookup returns CDR1 PRHDT and CDR2 FYEKMQ (reference sequence). This CDR3 is CASSLGPPRTGDSPLHF. The CDR3 bases are TGTGCCAGCAGCTTAGGGCCTCCCCGGACAGGGGATTCACCCCTCCACTTT.